These 7 T cell receptor beta chains share one sample of origin, sequenced in a study of graft-versus-host responses after intestinal transplantation. The table came from immunoSEQ multiplex PCR; TCRdb's copy has only in-frame clones and leaves some out. The sample carries tens of thousands of clones, approximately 95% recorded once. Their antigen targets remain unknown. The specimen comprised unstimulated CD8+ T cells sorted from spleen or lymph node cells, sampled before transplant. All receptors come from a human donor who was the organ donor for an intestinal transplant.

The CDR3 coding sequence is TGTGCCAGCAGCCTCACGGGGGGTCTTGCTAACTATGGCTACACCTTC. It translates to CASSLTGGLANYGYTF. The chain uses TRBV28 and TRBJ1-2; maybe TRBD1 (5 bases). Trimming stripped 6 bases from V and 0 bases from J, with 17 bases between. Per germline, CDR1 MDHEN and CDR2 SYDVKM. The CDR3 has 16 residues.

The rearrangement uses TRBV9 and TRBJ1-2, with D possibly matching TRBD1 (6 bases). This CDR3 contains 14 residues. Germline CDR1 SGDLS, CDR2 YYNGEE. V was clipped by 4 bases and J by 8 bases, with 18 bases between them. CDR3 in DNA: TGTGCCAGCAGCCCCAGGACAGACATTCCAGGCTACACCTTC. Protein product: CASSPRTDIPGYTF.

The chain links TRBV2 to TRBJ2-1; 9 bases are a match to TRBD2. There are 14 residues in the CDR3. With 1 base clipped from V and 9 bases from J, the junction kept 4 bases outside the gene matches. CDR1 and CDR2 from the germline V gene are SNHLY and FYNNEI. This CDR3 reads CASSEGGGAFEQFF. CDR3 in DNA: TGTGCCAGCAGTGAAGGCGGGGGGGCCTTTGAGCAGTTCTTC.

The rearrangement links TRBV30 to TRBJ2-5; D uncertain. The J call is doubtful: the DNA matches TRBJ2-7 better. Germline CDR1 is GTSNPN and CDR2 is SVGIG (reference sequence). The CDR3 loop spans 13 amino acids. CDR3 sequence reads: CAWSVGYNYEQYF. The DNA of the CDR3 is TGTGCCTGGAGTGTTGGCTATAATTACGAGCAGTACTTC.

CDR3 region: CASSVHGTPAYEQYF. The CDR3 coding sequence is TGTGCCAGCAGTGTTCACGGGACACCGGCCTACGAGCAGTACTTC. The chain combines TRBV6-1 with TRBJ2-5, with a weak D call TRBD1 (6 bases). Gene TRBJ2-7 matches the end of the DNA better, so the J call may be wrong. Germline CDR1 MNHNS, CDR2 SASEGT. CDR3 length equals 15 residues.

This sequence joins TRBV7-9 and TRBJ1-2, with 11 positions matching TRBD1. The V gene end was trimmed by 1 base and the J gene end by 3 bases; junction bases not matched to a gene: 4. CDR3 length equals 16 residues. Per germline, CDR1 SEHNR and CDR2 FQNEAQ (reference sequence). The CDR3 spells CASSLGGQGADYGYTF. Here the CDR3 DNA reads TGTGCCAGCAGCTTAGGCGGACAGGGGGCAGACTATGGCTACACCTTC. The full variable domain, completed using reference TRBV7-9 and TRBJ1-2, is DTGVSQNPRHKITKRGQNVTFRCDPISEHNRLYWYRQTLGQGPEFLTYFQNEAQLEKSRLLSDRFSAERPKGSFSTLEIQRTEQGDSAMYLCASSLGGQGADYGYTFGSGTRLTVV.

The gene calls are TRBV6-1 and TRBJ2-2; D gene uncertain. The CDR3 consists of 13 residues. Between the trimmed V and J ends, which lost 7 bases and 7 bases, there was a span of 13 bases. Germline assignment: CDR1 MNHNS and CDR2 SASEGT. CDR3 DNA sequence: TGTGCCAGCACCCCTTACGGCGGCGGGGAGCTGTTTTTT. Amino acids: CASTPYGGGELFF.